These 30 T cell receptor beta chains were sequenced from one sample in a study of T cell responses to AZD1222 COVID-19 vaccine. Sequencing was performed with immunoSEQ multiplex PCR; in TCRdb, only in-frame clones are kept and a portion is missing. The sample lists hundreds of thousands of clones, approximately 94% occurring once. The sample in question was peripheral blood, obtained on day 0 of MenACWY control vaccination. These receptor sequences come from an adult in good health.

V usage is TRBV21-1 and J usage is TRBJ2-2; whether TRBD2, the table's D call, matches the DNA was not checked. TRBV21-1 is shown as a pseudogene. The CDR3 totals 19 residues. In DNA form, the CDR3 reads TGTGCCAGCAGCACCCACGGACTAGCGGGGTCCCTGGGGGGCGGGGAGCTGTTTTTT. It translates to CASSTHGLAGSLGGGELFF.

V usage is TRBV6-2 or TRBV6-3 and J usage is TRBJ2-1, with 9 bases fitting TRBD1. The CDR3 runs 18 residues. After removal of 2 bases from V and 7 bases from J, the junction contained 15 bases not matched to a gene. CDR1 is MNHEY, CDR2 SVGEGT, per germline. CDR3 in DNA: TGTGCCAGCAGTTACCCCGGAGCTGGGGACAGGGTAAGAAATGAGCAGTTCTTC. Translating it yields CASSYPGAGDRVRNEQFF.

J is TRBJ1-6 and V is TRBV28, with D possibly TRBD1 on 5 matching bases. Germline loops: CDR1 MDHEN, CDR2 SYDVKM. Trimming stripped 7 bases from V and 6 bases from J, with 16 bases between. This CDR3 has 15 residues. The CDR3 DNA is TGTGCCAGCAATCCCGCCCGGGGCTTTAATTCACCCCTCCACTTT. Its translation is CASNPARGFNSPLHF.

CDR3 nucleotides: TGTGCCTGGAGAGCTCGCGGGGGCATCGACACTGAAGCTTTCTTT. Its protein is CAWRARGGIDTEAFF. The chain has TRBV30 and TRBJ1-1; maybe TRBD1 (6 bases). The CDR3 runs to 15 residues. V lost 3 bases and J lost 3, with 17 bases in between. Germline V lookup: CDR1 GTSNPN, CDR2 SVGIG (reference sequence).

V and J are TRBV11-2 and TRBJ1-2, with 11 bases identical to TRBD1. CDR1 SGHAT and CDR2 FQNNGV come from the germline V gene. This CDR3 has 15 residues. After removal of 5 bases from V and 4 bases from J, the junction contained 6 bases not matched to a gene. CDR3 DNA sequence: TGTGCCAGCAGCCCCTGGGACAGGGGGAGCTATGGCTACACCTTC. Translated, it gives CASSPWDRGSYGYTF.

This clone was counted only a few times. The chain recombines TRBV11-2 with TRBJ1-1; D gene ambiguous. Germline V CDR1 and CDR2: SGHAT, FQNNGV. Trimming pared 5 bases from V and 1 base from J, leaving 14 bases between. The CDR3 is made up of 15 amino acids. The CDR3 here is CASSTPETPNTEAFF. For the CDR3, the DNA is TGTGCCAGCAGCACCCCCGAGACACCGAACACTGAAGCTTTCTTT.

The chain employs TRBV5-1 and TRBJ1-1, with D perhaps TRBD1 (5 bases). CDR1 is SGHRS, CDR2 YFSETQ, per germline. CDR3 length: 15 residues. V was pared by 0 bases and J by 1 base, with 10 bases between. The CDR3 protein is CASSLGDLPNTEAFF. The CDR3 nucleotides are TGCGCCAGCAGCTTGGGGGACTTACCGAACACTGAAGCTTTCTTT.

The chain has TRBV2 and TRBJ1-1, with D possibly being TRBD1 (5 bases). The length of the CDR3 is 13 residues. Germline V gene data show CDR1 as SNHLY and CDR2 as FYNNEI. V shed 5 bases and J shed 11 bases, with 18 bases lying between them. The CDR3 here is CASSLGTAGGAFF. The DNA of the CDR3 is TGTGCCAGCAGTCTCGGGACCGCGGGGGGGGCTTTCTTT.

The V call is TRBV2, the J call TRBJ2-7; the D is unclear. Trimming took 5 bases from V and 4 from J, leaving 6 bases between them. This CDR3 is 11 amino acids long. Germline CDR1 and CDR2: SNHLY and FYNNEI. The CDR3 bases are TGTGCCAGCAGTCCGAGGTACGAGCAGTACTTC. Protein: CASSPRYEQYF.

CDR3 amino acids: CASSLGGGGSQETQYF. The CDR3 DNA follows: TGTGCCAGTAGTTTAGGCGGAGGAGGGTCCCAAGAGACCCAGTACTTC. This chain joins TRBV19 and TRBJ2-5; D possibly corresponds to TRBD2 (6 bases). The ends were cut back, 5 bases at V and 1 base at J, with 17 bases in the middle. CDR3 length: 16 residues. Per germline, CDR1 LNHDA and CDR2 SQIVND (reference sequence).

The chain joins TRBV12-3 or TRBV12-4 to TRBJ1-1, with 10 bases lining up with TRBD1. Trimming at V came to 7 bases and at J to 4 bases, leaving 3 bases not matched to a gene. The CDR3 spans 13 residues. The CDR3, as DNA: TGTGCCAGCACCAGGACAGGGGGCACTGAAGCTTTCTTT. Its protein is CASTRTGGTEAFF.

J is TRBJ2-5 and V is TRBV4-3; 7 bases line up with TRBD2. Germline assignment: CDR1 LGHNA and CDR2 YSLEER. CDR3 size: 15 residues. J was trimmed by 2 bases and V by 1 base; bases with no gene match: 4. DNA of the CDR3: TGCGCCAGCAGCCAAGCCAGGCGGGGGCAAGAGACCCAGTACTTC. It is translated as CASSQARRGQETQYF.

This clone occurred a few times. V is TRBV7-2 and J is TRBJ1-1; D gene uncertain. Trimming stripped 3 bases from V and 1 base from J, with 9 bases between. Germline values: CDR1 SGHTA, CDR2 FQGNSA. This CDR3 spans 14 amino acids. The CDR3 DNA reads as TGTGCCAGCAGCTTGGGGTTATCGAACACTGAAGCTTTCTTT. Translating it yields CASSLGLSNTEAFF.

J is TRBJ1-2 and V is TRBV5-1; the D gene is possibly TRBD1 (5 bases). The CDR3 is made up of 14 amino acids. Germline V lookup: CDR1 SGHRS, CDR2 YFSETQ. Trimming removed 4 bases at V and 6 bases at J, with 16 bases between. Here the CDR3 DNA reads TGCGCCAGCAGCCCCACCGGGACGGTAAATGGCTACACCTTC. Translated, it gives CASSPTGTVNGYTF.

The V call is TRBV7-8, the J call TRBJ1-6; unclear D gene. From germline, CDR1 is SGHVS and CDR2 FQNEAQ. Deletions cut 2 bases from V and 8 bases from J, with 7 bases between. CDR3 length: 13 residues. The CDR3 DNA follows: TGTGCCAGCAGCTTAATGGGGTATTCACCCCTCCACTTT. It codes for CASSLMGYSPLHF.

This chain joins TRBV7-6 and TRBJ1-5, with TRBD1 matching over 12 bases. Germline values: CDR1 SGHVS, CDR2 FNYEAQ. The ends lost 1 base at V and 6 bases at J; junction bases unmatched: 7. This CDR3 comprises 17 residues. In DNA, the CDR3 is TGTGCCAGCAGCTTAGAGGGACAGGGGGCGAGGGGTCAGCCCCAGCATTTT. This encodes CASSLEGQGARGQPQHF.

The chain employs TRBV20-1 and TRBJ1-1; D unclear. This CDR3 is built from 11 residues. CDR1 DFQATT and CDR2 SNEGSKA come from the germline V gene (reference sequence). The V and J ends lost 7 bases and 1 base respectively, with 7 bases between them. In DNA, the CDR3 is TGCAGTGGGGCCGCGAACACTGAAGCTTTCTTT. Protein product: CSGAANTEAFF.

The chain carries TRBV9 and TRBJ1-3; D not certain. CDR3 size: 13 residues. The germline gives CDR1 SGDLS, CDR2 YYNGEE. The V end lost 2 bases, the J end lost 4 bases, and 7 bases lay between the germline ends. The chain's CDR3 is CASSVPGGNTIYF. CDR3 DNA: TGTGCCAGCAGCGTTCCGGGGGGAAACACCATATATTTT.

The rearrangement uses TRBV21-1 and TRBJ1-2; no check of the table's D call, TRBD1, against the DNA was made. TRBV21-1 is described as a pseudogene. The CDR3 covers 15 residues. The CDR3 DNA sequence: TGTGCCAGCAGCATGGACAGGCCCCACCCCTATGGCTACACCTTC. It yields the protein CASSMDRPHPYGYTF.

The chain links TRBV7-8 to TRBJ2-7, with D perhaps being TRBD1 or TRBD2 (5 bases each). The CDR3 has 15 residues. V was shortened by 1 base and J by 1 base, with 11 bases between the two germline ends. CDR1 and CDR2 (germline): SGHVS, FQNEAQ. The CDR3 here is CASSLGGIRSYEQYF. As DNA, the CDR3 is TGTGCCAGCAGCTTAGGGGGGATAAGGTCCTACGAGCAGTACTTC.

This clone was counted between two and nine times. CDR3 loop: CASSPPARAIANYGYTF. The CDR3 DNA reads as TGTGCCAGCTCACCACCGGCCAGGGCAATTGCTAACTATGGCTACACCTTC. V usage is TRBV18 and J usage is TRBJ1-2; perhaps TRBD1 as D (5 bases). Per germline, CDR1 KGHSH and CDR2 LQKENI. The ends were cut back, 0 bases at V and 0 bases at J, with 14 bases in the middle. The CDR3 length is 17 residues.

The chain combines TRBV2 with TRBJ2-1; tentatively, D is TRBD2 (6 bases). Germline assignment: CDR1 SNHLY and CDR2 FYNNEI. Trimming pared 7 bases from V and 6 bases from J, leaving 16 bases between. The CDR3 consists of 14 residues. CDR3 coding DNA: TGTGCCAGCAACCCCCCGGGACTCCTCAATGAGCAGTTCTTC. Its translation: CASNPPGLLNEQFF.

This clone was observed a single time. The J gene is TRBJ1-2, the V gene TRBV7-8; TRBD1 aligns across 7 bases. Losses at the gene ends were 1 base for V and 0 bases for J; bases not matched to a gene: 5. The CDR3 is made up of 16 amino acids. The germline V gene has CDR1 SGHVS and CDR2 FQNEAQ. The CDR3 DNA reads TGTGCCAGCAGCTTAGGAGGGGGACAGTCTAACTATGGCTACACCTTC. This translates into CASSLGGGQSNYGYTF. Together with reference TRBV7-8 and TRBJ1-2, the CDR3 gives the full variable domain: GAGVSQSPRYKVAKRGQDVALRCDPISGHVSLFWYQQALGQGPEFLTYFQNEAQLDKSGLPSDRFFAERPEGSVSTLKIQRTQQEDSAVYLCASSLGGGQSNYGYTFGSGTRLTVV.

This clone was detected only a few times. The CDR3 DNA reads as TGTGCCAGCAGCTTCGTGACAGGTGAAGCTTTCTTT. It codes for CASSFVTGEAFF. The chain combines TRBV7-9 with TRBJ1-1; D might be TRBD1 (6 bases). This CDR3 is built from 12 residues. Trimming cost V 3 bases and J 7 bases, with 9 bases left between them. The V gene's germline CDR1 is SEHNR and CDR2 FQNEAQ (reference sequence). The variable domain in full, with the rest retrieved from reference TRBV7-9 and TRBJ1-1, is DTGVSQNPRHKITKRGQNVTFRCDPISEHNRLYWYRQTLGQGPEFLTYFQNEAQLEKSRLLSDRFSAERPKGSFSTLEIQRTEQGDSAMYLCASSFVTGEAFFGQGTRLTVV.

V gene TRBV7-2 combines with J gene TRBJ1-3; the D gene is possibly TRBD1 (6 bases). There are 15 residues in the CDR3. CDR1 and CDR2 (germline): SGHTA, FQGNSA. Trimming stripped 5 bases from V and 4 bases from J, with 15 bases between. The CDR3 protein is CASSLSGGPGNTIYF. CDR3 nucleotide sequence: TGTGCCAGCAGCCTCAGTGGGGGCCCCGGAAACACCATATATTTT.

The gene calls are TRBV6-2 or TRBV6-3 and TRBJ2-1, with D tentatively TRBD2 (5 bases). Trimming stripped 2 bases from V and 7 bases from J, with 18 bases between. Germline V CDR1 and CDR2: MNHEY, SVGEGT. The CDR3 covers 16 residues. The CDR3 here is CASSYGGLGSGNEQFF. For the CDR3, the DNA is TGTGCCAGCAGTTACGGAGGACTCGGGTCTGGGAATGAGCAGTTCTTC.

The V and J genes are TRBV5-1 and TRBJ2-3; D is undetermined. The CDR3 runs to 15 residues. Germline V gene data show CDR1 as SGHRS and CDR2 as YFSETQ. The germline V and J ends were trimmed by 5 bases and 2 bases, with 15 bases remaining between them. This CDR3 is CASSSDGYFTDTQYF. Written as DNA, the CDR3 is TGCGCCAGCAGTTCCGACGGGTATTTCACAGATACGCAGTATTTT.

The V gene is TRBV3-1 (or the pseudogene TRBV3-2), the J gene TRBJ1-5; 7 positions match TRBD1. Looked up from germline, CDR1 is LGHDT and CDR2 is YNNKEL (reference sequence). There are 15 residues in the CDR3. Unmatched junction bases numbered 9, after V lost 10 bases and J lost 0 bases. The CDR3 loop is CATGGGPYSNQPQHF. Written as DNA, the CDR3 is TGTGCCACAGGGGGTGGACCATATAGCAATCAGCCCCAGCATTTT.

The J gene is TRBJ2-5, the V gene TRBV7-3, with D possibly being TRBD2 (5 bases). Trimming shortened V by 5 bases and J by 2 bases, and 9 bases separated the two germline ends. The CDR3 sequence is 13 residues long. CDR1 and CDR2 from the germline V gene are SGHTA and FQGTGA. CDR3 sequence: CASSRGPQETQYF. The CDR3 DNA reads TGTGCCAGCAGCCGCGGGCCTCAAGAGACCCAGTACTTC.

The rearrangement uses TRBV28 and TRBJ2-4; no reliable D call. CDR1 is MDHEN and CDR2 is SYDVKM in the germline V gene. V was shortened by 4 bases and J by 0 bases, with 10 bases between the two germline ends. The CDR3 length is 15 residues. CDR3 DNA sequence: TGTGCCAGCAGTTCCCTTCGCGGAGCCAAAAACATTCAGTACTTC. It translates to CASSSLRGAKNIQYF.